Sequencing of this TCR beta chain was carried out in a study of T cells expressing NK-cell markers. Study-level points and caveats: Dominance of the CD3+CD56-NKG2C+ fraction by these clonotypes also held in several donors.

TCRdb derives one entry per CDR3 protein from the 5' RACE reads, leaving out DNA. The sample data list 550,000 to 600,000 distinct CDR3 sequences. Turning to this clonotype: What it binds is unknown.

Germline assignment: CDR1 SGHRS and CDR2 YFSETQ. The CDR3 has 14 amino acids. The V and J genes are TRBV5-1 and TRBJ2-7; TCRdb calls TRBD2, which cannot be checked without DNA. The TCR sequence derives from a man younger than 30 in good health. Input material: blood T cells: a sorted CD56 or NKG2C T cell subset, CD4+ or CD8+ T cells, or bulk PBMC T cells (not recorded which). CDR3 sequence: CASRENTGGDEQYF.